The subject of this entry is one T cell receptor (beta chain). Germline CDR1 DFQATT, CDR2 SNEGSKA (reference sequence). CDR3 length: 10 amino acids. Trimming removed 6 bases from V and 11 bases from J, with 11 bases in between. The table came from immunoSEQ multiplex PCR; TCRdb's copy has only in-frame clones and leaves some out. The sample holds tens of thousands of clones, 88% seen once. The data were taken from a study of T cells in narcolepsy. Study background: Patients with NT1 or NT2 and healthy control donors were enrolled.

This sequence joins TRBV20-1 and TRBJ1-5, with D unclear. The material sequenced was CD45RA- memory CD4+ T cells from PBMCs. This TCR derives from a human donor with narcolepsy. This CDR3 reads CSATHRSQHF. The CDR3 coding sequence is TGCAGTGCCACGCATAGGTCCCAGCATTTT.